A single sample is the source of the 31 T cell receptor beta chains below, sequenced in a study of OX40 agonist ivuxolimab in advanced cancers. Data came from immunoSEQ multiplex PCR; TCRdb stores just in-frame clones and leaves some out. Of about 110,000 clones in the sample, around 90% were seen once. This material consisted of CD4+ or CD8+ T cells sorted from blood, taken in a trial of the OX40 agonist ivuxolimab. The receptors stem from an adult with an advanced solid tumor such as melanoma, head and neck, liver or kidney cancer.

The chain uses TRBV7-3 and TRBJ2-5; 9 bases are shared with TRBD2. V dropped 2 bases and J dropped 3; count of bases not matched to a gene: 7. The germline CDR1 and CDR2 sequences are SGHTA and FQGTGA. CDR3 length: 16 amino acids. The CDR3 here is CASSLYTLAGEETQYF. CDR3 DNA sequence: TGTGCCAGCAGCTTATATACCTTAGCGGGAGAAGAGACCCAGTACTTC.

The V call is TRBV19, the J call TRBJ1-1, with TRBD1 matching over 11 bases. The CDR3 spans 14 residues. The junction had 6 bases not matched to a gene; V was cut back by 5 bases and J by 7 bases. Germline CDR1 LNHDA, CDR2 SQIVND (reference sequence). CDR3 amino acids: CASSPSGTGGEAFF. CDR3 nucleotides: TGTGCCAGTAGTCCCTCCGGGACAGGGGGTGAAGCTTTCTTT.

The rearrangement links TRBV9 to TRBJ2-1; 8 bases line up with TRBD1. Germline V gene lookup returns CDR1 SGDLS and CDR2 YYNGEE. This CDR3 is 14 amino acids long. The ends lost 3 bases at V and 6 bases at J; junction bases unmatched: 5. CDR3 residues: CASSDGQGRNEQFF. CDR3 DNA: TGTGCCAGCAGCGATGGACAGGGTCGCAATGAGCAGTTCTTC.

The chain joins TRBV29-1 to TRBJ2-3; D is unresolved. Germline-derived CDR1 and CDR2 are SQVTM and ANQGSEA. The CDR3 length is 11 residues. V dropped 6 bases and J dropped 3 bases, with 7 bases sitting between them. CDR3 residues: CSVEKTDTQYF. CDR3 nucleotide sequence: TGCAGCGTCGAAAAAACAGATACGCAGTATTTT.

The chain uses TRBV7-2 and TRBJ1-5; D is ambiguous. The V gene's germline CDR1 is SGHTA and CDR2 FQGNSA. The CDR3 has 16 residues. V was trimmed by 5 bases and J by 3 bases, leaving 17 bases between them. CDR3 amino acids: CASSQRRSLDNQPQHF. CDR3 nucleotides: TGTGCCAGCAGCCAAAGACGGAGCTTGGACAATCAGCCCCAGCATTTT.

The rearrangement uses TRBV5-6 and TRBJ2-7; D is possibly TRBD2 (6 bases). The CDR3 is made up of 13 amino acids. V shed 0 bases and J shed 4 bases, with 8 bases lying between them. CDR1 and CDR2 (germline): SGHDT, YYEEEE. CDR3 sequence: CASSLVAGYEQYF. The CDR3 DNA follows: TGTGCCAGCAGCTTGGTCGCGGGGTACGAGCAGTACTTC.

The gene calls are TRBV28 and TRBJ2-3; 9 bases are a match to TRBD1. The CDR3 runs to 15 residues. Germline V lookup: CDR1 MDHEN, CDR2 SYDVKM. The ends lost 8 bases at V and 6 bases at J; junction bases unmatched: 12. The CDR3 is CASLTGGGNGDTQYF. CDR3 DNA sequence: TGTGCCAGCCTTACAGGGGGCGGGAACGGGGATACGCAGTATTTT. Combining the CDR3 with reference TRBV28 and TRBJ2-3 gives the whole variable domain DVKVTQSSRYLVKRTGEKVFLECVQDMDHENMFWYRQDPGLGLRLIYFSYDVKMKEKGDIPEGYSVSREKKERFSLILESASTNQTSMYLCASLTGGGNGDTQYFGPGTRLTVL.

The chain employs TRBV6-5 and TRBJ2-7; 7 nucleotides agree with TRBD2. There are 16 residues in the CDR3. J lost 3 bases, V lost 0 bases, and 8 bases had no gene match. Germline CDR1 MNHEY, CDR2 SVGAGI. CDR3 coding DNA: TGTGCCAGCAGTTACTCACTAGGGGCGGGGGTCTACGAGCAGTACTTC. Residues: CASSYSLGAGVYEQYF.

The V call is TRBV19, the J call TRBJ1-4; D not resolved. Looked up from germline, CDR1 is LNHDA and CDR2 is SQIVND (reference sequence). The CDR3 loop spans 17 amino acids. The V end lost 1 base, the J end lost 0 bases, and 12 bases lay between the germline ends. The CDR3 here is CASSIGTGDPTNEKLFF. CDR3 nucleotides: TGTGCCAGTAGTATAGGGACGGGTGACCCAACTAATGAAAAACTGTTTTTT.

V and J are TRBV28 and TRBJ1-2, with D possibly matching TRBD1 (6 bases). CDR3 size: 12 residues. V was cut by 10 bases and J by 5 bases, with 14 bases left in between. From germline, CDR1 is MDHEN and CDR2 SYDVKM. The CDR3 nucleotides read TGTGCCACGGACAGTCCTATTTATGGCTACACCTTC. This codes for CATDSPIYGYTF.

This chain uses TRBV14 with TRBJ2-3; TRBD1 is a possible D gene (6 bases). CDR1 is SGHDN and CDR2 is FVKESK in the germline V gene. The CDR3 contains 15 residues. V lost 4 bases to trimming and J lost 0 bases, with 11 bases between them. The CDR3 protein is CASSPLDRSTDTQYF. The CDR3 DNA follows: TGTGCCAGCAGCCCGCTGGACAGAAGCACAGATACGCAGTATTTT. Looking up the rest from reference TRBV14 and TRBJ2-3 gives the full variable domain: EAGVTQFPSHSVIEKGQTVTLRCDPISGHDNLYWYRRVMGKEIKFLLHFVKESKQDESGMPNNRFLAERTGGTYSTLKVQPAELEDSGVYFCASSPLDRSTDTQYFGPGTRLTVL.

The chain links TRBV6-5 to TRBJ1-1; D is uncertain. The germline V gene has CDR1 MNHEY and CDR2 SVGAGI. There are 11 residues in the CDR3. V was shortened by 5 bases and J by 9 bases, with 10 bases between the two germline ends. Here the CDR3 DNA reads TGTGCCAGCAGTCCCGGGTATAAAGCTTTCTTT. This gives the protein CASSPGYKAFF.

V gene TRBV28 combines with J gene TRBJ2-1; D remains unclear. The CDR3 is 14 amino acids. Germline loops: CDR1 MDHEN, CDR2 SYDVKM. Trimming stripped 7 bases from V and 6 bases from J, with 16 bases between. CDR3 loop: CASKVGTYLNEQFF. In DNA form, the CDR3 reads TGTGCCAGCAAGGTGGGTACGTATCTCAATGAGCAGTTCTTC.

The V gene is TRBV6-5, the J gene TRBJ2-1, with D possibly being TRBD1 (5 bases). CDR3 length: 15 amino acids. Germline V lookup: CDR1 MNHEY, CDR2 SVGAGI. V shed 6 bases and J shed 4 bases, with 16 bases lying between them. Here the CDR3 reads CASSLVGAGYNEQFF. CDR3 in DNA: TGTGCCAGCAGCCTGGTTGGGGCAGGGTACAATGAGCAGTTCTTC.

This clone was counted once. The V and J genes are TRBV7-2 and TRBJ1-2, with D possibly matching TRBD1 (6 bases). This CDR3 contains 15 residues. The V gene's germline CDR1 is SGHTA and CDR2 FQGNSA. The V end was cut by 5 bases, the J end by 4 bases, with 17 bases between. The CDR3 loop reads CASSVWTEEFYGYTF. CDR3 bases: TGTGCCAGCAGCGTATGGACAGAAGAGTTCTATGGCTACACCTTC.

This chain links TRBV12-5 with TRBJ2-3; D call uncertain. V was cut by 11 bases and J by 1 base, with 13 bases left in between. Germline V lookup: CDR1 LGHNT, CDR2 FRNRAP. The length of the CDR3 is 13 residues. The chain's CDR3 is CAAANAGTDTQYF. The CDR3 nucleotides are TGTGCTGCAGCGAATGCGGGCACAGATACGCAGTATTTT.

The chain's CDR3 is CASSPSQNNYGYTF. CDR3 nucleotide sequence: TGTGCCAGCTCACCGAGTCAGAATAACTATGGCTACACCTTC. The chain links TRBV18 to TRBJ1-2, with D hard to call. V lost 3 bases to trimming and J lost 1 base, with 9 bases between them. Germline V gene sequence: CDR1 KGHSH, CDR2 LQKENI. The CDR3 has 14 amino acids.

The chain employs TRBV9 and TRBJ1-5; 10 bases fit TRBD1. CDR3 length: 15 amino acids. The trim removed 3 bases at V and 6 bases at J, leaving 6 bases unmatched. CDR1 is SGDLS and CDR2 is YYNGEE in the germline V gene. CDR3 DNA sequence: TGTGCCAGCAGCGCCGGGACAGGGGATGGTCAGCCCCAGCATTTT. It specifies CASSAGTGDGQPQHF.

This clone has only one observation. The V and J genes are TRBV11-3 and TRBJ2-3; TRBD2 aligns across 10 bases. CDR1 SGHNT and CDR2 YENEEA come from the germline V gene. CDR3 length equals 18 residues. V lost 5 bases to trimming and J lost 7 bases; unmatched junction nucleotides: 18. CDR3: CASSLGQKPTSGPHTQYF. The CDR3 bases are TGTGCCAGCAGCCTCGGACAGAAGCCGACTAGCGGGCCCCATACGCAGTATTTT.

The V and J genes are TRBV25-1 and TRBJ1-2, with D possibly matching TRBD1 (5 bases). CDR1 is MGHDK and CDR2 is SYGVNS in the germline V gene. This CDR3 has 14 residues. With 6 bases removed from V and 3 bases from J, the gap between germline ends came to 14 bases. The CDR3 sequence: CASRGPGPYYGYTF. The CDR3 bases are TGTGCCAGCAGGGGGCCGGGGCCTTACTATGGCTACACCTTC.

The chain is built from TRBV30 and TRBJ2-5; TRBD2 might be the D (6 bases). Judging by the DNA end, TRBJ2-7 fits better; the J call may be wrong. From germline, CDR1 is GTSNPN and CDR2 SVGIG (reference sequence). This CDR3 has 15 amino acids. CDR3 amino acids: CAWTPDKSRGYEQYF. In DNA, the CDR3 is TGTGCCTGGACCCCCGATAAGTCTCGGGGGTACGAGCAGTACTTC.

The chain has TRBV29-1 and TRBJ2-7; 8 bases agree with TRBD2. Germline CDR1 SQVTM, CDR2 ANQGSEA. The CDR3 has 15 amino acids. The V segment lost 0 bases and the J segment 1 base; nucleotides outside the gene matches: 5. CDR3 amino acids: CSVEDRGGPSYEQYF. For the CDR3, the DNA is TGCAGCGTTGAAGATCGGGGGGGCCCTTCCTACGAGCAGTACTTC.

In its sample, this clone was seen a few times. This chain's CDR3 is CASSMGQGDLFLGQFF. CDR3 sequence (DNA): TGTGCCAGTAGTATGGGGCAGGGTGATTTGTTTTTAGGGCAGTTCTTC. The rearrangement links TRBV19 to TRBJ2-1, with D possibly matching TRBD1 (5 bases). With 3 bases removed from V and 12 bases from J, the gap between germline ends came to 24 bases. This CDR3 contains 16 residues. Germline V gene data show CDR1 as LNHDA and CDR2 as SQIVND (reference sequence).

The chain has TRBV5-4 and TRBJ2-7; D tentatively reads TRBD1 or TRBD2 (5 bases each). The germline V and J ends were trimmed by 4 bases and 4 bases, with 21 bases remaining between them. The CDR3 extends over 16 amino acids. Germline CDR1 reads SGHNT; CDR2 reads YYREEE (reference sequence). The CDR3 nucleotides are TGTGCCAGCAGCCTAGAGGGGAAAGCATCAGGGTACGAGCAGTACTTC. Translated, it gives CASSLEGKASGYEQYF.

This rearrangement joins TRBV15 to TRBJ2-1; no firm D call. In germline, CDR1 is LNHNV, CDR2 YYDKDF (reference sequence). V was clipped by 4 bases and J by 3 bases, with 16 bases between them. The CDR3 covers 16 residues. The CDR3 DNA reads TGTGCCACCAGCAAGGAAGACATCAGGATCTACAATGAGCAGTTCTTC. Its protein is CATSKEDIRIYNEQFF.

The V and J genes are TRBV27 and TRBJ1-1; no reliable D call. There are 11 residues in the CDR3. Germline CDR1 and CDR2: MNHEY and SMNVEV (reference sequence). Between the trimmed V and J ends, which lost 1 base and 11 bases, there was a span of 8 bases. CDR3 DNA: TGTGCCAGCAGTTTATACGGTGAGGCTTTCTTT. This codes for CASSLYGEAFF.

This clone was seen a single time. The chain combines TRBV28 with TRBJ1-1; the D gene is possibly TRBD1 (6 bases). CDR1 is MDHEN and CDR2 is SYDVKM in the germline V gene. The CDR3 sequence is 13 residues long. The V and J ends lost 6 bases and 1 base respectively, with 9 bases between them. The CDR3 protein is CASRSGQNTEAFF. The CDR3 DNA follows: TGTGCCAGCAGGTCGGGACAGAACACTGAAGCTTTCTTT.

The chain couples TRBV7-2 to TRBJ2-5; TRBD1 might be the D (6 bases). CDR1 and CDR2 from the germline V gene are SGHTA and FQGNSA. V was cut by 0 bases and J by 3 bases, with 8 bases left in between. CDR3 size: 14 residues. This CDR3 is CASSLARGKETQYF. CDR3 coding DNA: TGTGCCAGCAGCTTAGCCAGGGGAAAAGAGACCCAGTACTTC.

The chain combines TRBV6-1 with TRBJ1-5, with TRBD1 as a possible D gene (6 bases). The V gene's germline CDR1 is MNHNS and CDR2 SASEGT. The CDR3 is made up of 16 amino acids. Trimming stripped 2 bases from V and 6 bases from J, with 17 bases between. CDR3 in amino acids: CASSERPGRGAQPQHF. The CDR3 coding sequence is TGTGCCAGCAGTGAAAGACCGGGCAGGGGAGCTCAGCCCCAGCATTTT.

The rearrangement links TRBV7-2 to TRBJ2-1; possibly TRBD1 for D (6 bases). The germline V and J ends were trimmed by 3 bases and 4 bases, with 10 bases remaining between them. Germline lookup yields CDR1 SGHTA and CDR2 FQGNSA. The CDR3 covers 14 residues. The CDR3 sequence: CASSFRTAYNEQFF. Here the CDR3 DNA reads TGTGCCAGCAGCTTTCGGACAGCGTACAATGAGCAGTTCTTC.

The chain links TRBV25-1 to TRBJ1-2, with 8 nucleotides matching TRBD1. V lost 5 bases to trimming and J lost 8 bases; unmatched junction nucleotides: 10. The germline CDR1 and CDR2 sequences are MGHDK and SYGVNS. The CDR3 is 14 amino acids. CDR3 bases: TGTGCCAGCAGTTTCGGACAGGGCAAATTGGGCTACACCTTC. Translated: CASSFGQGKLGYTF.